The present T cell receptor beta chain was sequenced within a study of blood T cell repertoires in COVID-19. Germline V gene lookup returns CDR1 SGHDT and CDR2 YYEEEE. Trimming at V came to 3 bases and at J to 3 bases, leaving 13 bases not matched to a gene. This CDR3 has 17 residues. In the source study's methods: How many nucleated cells were present was estimated from reference gene primer amplification. Profiled with immunoSEQ multiplex PCR; TCRdb holds only in-frame clones, not every one. D and trimming were read from the DNA, whereas the V and J calls and clone size are those reported in that table. The sample lists some 210,000 clones; around 80% were seen once.

The chain is built from TRBV5-6 and TRBJ2-7; TRBD1 agrees at 9 bases. The sample taken for sequencing was peripheral blood. The sequence derives from a woman between 40 and 55 years old with acute or convalescent COVID-19. CDR3 amino acids: CASSSGTGPILFYEQYF. As DNA, the CDR3 is TGTGCCAGCAGCTCCGGGACAGGGCCTATACTATTCTACGAGCAGTACTTC.